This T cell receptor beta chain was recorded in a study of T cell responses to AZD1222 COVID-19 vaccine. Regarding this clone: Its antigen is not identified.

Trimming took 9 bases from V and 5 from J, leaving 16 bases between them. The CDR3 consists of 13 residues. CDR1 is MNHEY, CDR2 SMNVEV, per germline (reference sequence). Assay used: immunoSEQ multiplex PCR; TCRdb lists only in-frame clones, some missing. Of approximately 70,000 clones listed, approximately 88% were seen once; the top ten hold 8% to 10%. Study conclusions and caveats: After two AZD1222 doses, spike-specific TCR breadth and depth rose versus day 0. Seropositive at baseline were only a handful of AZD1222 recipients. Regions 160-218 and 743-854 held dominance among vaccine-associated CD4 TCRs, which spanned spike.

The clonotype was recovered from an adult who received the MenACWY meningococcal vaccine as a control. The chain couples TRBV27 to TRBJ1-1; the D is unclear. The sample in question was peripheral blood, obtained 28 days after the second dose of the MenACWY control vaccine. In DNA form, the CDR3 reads TGTGCCAGTTTTGTTTTAGGTGGAACTGAAGCTTTCTTT. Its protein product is CASFVLGGTEAFF.